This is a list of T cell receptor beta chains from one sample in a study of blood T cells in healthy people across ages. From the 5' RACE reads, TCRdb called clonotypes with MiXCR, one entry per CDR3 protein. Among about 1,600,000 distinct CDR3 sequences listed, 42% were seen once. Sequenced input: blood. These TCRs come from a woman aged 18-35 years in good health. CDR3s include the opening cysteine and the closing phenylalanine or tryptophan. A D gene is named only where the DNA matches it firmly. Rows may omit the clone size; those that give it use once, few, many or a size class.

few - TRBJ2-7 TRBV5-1 CASSLESASFSYEQYF TGCGCCAGCAGCTTGGAGTCCGCATCATTCTCCTACGAGCAGTACTTC
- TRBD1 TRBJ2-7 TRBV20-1 CSARGTGQGAYEQYF TGCAGTGCTAGAGGAACGGGACAGGGGGCCTACGAGCAGTACTTC
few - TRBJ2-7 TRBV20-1 CSAKRDTGDEQYF TGCAGTGCTAAAAGGGACACGGGGGACGAGCAGTACTTC
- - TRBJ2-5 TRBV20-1 CSASVLSLEETQYF TGCAGTGCTAGTGTATTGAGTCTCGAAGAGACCCAGTACTTC
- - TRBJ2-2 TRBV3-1 CASSPVTRPSTGELFF TGTGCCAGCAGCCCCGTCACTAGGCCGAGCACCGGGGAGCTGTTTTTT
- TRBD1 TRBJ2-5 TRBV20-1 CSAQGQGDDGETQYF TGCAGTGCCCAGGGACAGGGAGACGATGGAGAGACCCAGTACTTC
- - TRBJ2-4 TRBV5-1 CASSSGTVAQEQYF TGCGCCAGCAGCAGCGGGACAGTGGCCCAGGAGCAGTACTTC
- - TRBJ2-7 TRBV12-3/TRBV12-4 CASSPWEGFNSNEQYF TGTGCCAGCAGCCCGTGGGAAGGGTTTAATTCCAATGAGCAGTACTTC
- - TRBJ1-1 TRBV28 CASSLLSGVGAFF TGCGCCAGCAGTTTATTATCCGGGGTTGGAGCTTTCTTT
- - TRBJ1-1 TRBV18 CASSASASYDTEAFF TGTGCCAGCTCAGCCTCGGCGTCGTACGACACTGAAGCTTTCTTT
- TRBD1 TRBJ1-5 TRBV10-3 CAISAEQGAAQPQHF TGTGCCATCAGTGCAGAACAGGGGGCAGCTCAGCCCCAGCATTTT
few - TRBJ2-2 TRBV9 CASSVVRGPGELFF TGTGCCAGCAGCGTGGTTCGTGGGCCCGGGGAGCTGTTTTTT
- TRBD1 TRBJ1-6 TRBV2 CASSDRDRDSPLHF TGTGCCAGCAGCGATAGGGACAGGGATTCACCCCTCCACTTT
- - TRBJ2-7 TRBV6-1 CASSDRGRSYEQYF TGTGCCAGCAGTGACAGGGGCCGCTCCTACGAGCAGTACTTC
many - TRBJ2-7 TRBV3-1 CASSQTSSYEQYF TGTGCCAGCAGCCAAACGAGCTCCTACGAGCAGTACTTC
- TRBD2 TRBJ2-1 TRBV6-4 CASRPQAGGSNEQFF TGTGCCAGCAGGCCCCAAGCGGGGGGAAGTAATGAGCAGTTCTTC
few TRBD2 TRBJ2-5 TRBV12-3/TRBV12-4 CASTFSGGPRTQYF TGTGCCAGCACCTTCAGCGGGGGACCGCGGACCCAGTACTTC
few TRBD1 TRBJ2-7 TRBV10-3 CAISVGTAYNEQYF TGTGCCATCAGTGTGGGGACAGCCTACAATGAGCAGTACTTC